A selection of T cell receptor beta chains follows, all from one sample in a study of blood T cell repertoires in COVID-19. Assay used: immunoSEQ multiplex PCR; TCRdb lists only in-frame clones, some missing. Of about 230,000 clones in the sample, roughly 80% are singletons; the top ten hold about 4.5%. Sequences were obtained from peripheral blood. The origin of the receptors is a man aged 50-59 years with active or convalescent COVID-19. The CDR3 runs from the conserved cysteine through the conserved F or W. D genes are given only for firm matches. Only part of the rows carry a size: once, few, many, or a class if the clone is expanded.

clone_size: .
j_call: TRBJ2-3
v_call: TRBV4-2
d_call: TRBD2
cdr3_aa: CASSSRGAGGDTQYF
cdr3_nt: TGTGCCAGCAGCTCGCGGGGGGCGGGGGGAGATACGCAGTATTTT

clone_size: few
j_call: TRBJ2-3
v_call: TRBV4-1
d_call: .
cdr3_aa: CASSQGLSGTDTQYF
cdr3_nt: TGCGCCAGCAGCCAAGGACTATCCGGCACAGATACGCAGTATTTT

clone_size: .
j_call: TRBJ2-3
v_call: TRBV4-1
d_call: TRBD2
cdr3_aa: CASSHLLAGGTDTQYF
cdr3_nt: TGCGCCAGCAGCCATCTACTAGCGGGGGGCACAGATACGCAGTATTTT

clone_size: .
j_call: TRBJ2-1
v_call: TRBV19
d_call: .
cdr3_aa: CASSINLEGNEQFF
cdr3_nt: TGTGCCAGTAGTATAAATTTGGAGGGGAATGAGCAGTTCTTC

clone_size: .
j_call: TRBJ2-2
v_call: TRBV24-1
d_call: .
cdr3_aa: CATSDLRQGLGGELFF
cdr3_nt: TGTGCCACCAGTGATTTGAGGCAGGGGCTCGGCGGGGAGCTGTTTTTT

clone_size: .
j_call: TRBJ2-6
v_call: TRBV4-1
d_call: .
cdr3_aa: CASSQAHFSGANVLTF
cdr3_nt: TGCGCCAGCAGCCAAGCCCATTTCTCTGGGGCCAACGTCCTGACTTTC

clone_size: .
j_call: TRBJ1-4
v_call: TRBV20-1
d_call: .
cdr3_aa: CSAWEQEKLFF
cdr3_nt: TGCAGTGCTTGGGAGCAGGAAAAACTGTTTTTT

clone_size: .
j_call: TRBJ2-7
v_call: TRBV3-1/TRBV3-2
d_call: TRBD1
cdr3_aa: CASSQGTGANEQYF
cdr3_nt: TGTGCCAGCAGCCAAGGGACAGGGGCTAACGAGCAGTACTTC

clone_size: .
j_call: TRBJ1-1
v_call: TRBV2
d_call: .
cdr3_aa: CASSSRLSGWSTEAFF
cdr3_nt: TGTGCCAGCAGTAGCCGGTTGTCGGGGTGGAGCACTGAAGCTTTCTTT

clone_size: .
j_call: TRBJ1-6
v_call: TRBV7-9
d_call: TRBD1
cdr3_aa: CASSSLLDPGQGGSPLHF
cdr3_nt: TGTGCCAGCAGCTCACTACTTGATCCGGGACAGGGCGGGTCACCCCTCCACTTT

clone_size: few
j_call: TRBJ1-1
v_call: TRBV3-1/TRBV3-2
d_call: TRBD1
cdr3_aa: CASHHRGANTEAFF
cdr3_nt: TGTGCCAGCCACCACAGGGGGGCGAACACTGAAGCTTTCTTT

clone_size: .
j_call: TRBJ2-5
v_call: TRBV10-3
d_call: TRBD1
cdr3_aa: CAIRREDRDNLAQYF
cdr3_nt: TGTGCCATCAGGAGGGAGGACAGGGATAATTTGGCCCAGTACTTC

clone_size: .
j_call: TRBJ2-7
v_call: TRBV7-2
d_call: TRBD2
cdr3_aa: CASSLQRGYEQYF
cdr3_nt: TGTGCCAGCAGCTTACAGCGGGGTTACGAGCAGTACTTC

clone_size: .
j_call: TRBJ1-4
v_call: TRBV7-9
d_call: .
cdr3_aa: CASSSAGGFGNEKLFF
cdr3_nt: TGTGCCAGCAGCTCTGCTGGGGGGTTTGGTAATGAAAAACTGTTTTTT

clone_size: .
j_call: TRBJ1-2
v_call: TRBV12-3/TRBV12-4
d_call: .
cdr3_aa: CASRVYRFGYTF
cdr3_nt: TGTGCCAGCAGGGTGTACAGATTCGGCTACACCTTC

clone_size: .
j_call: TRBJ2-5
v_call: TRBV3-1/TRBV3-2
d_call: .
cdr3_aa: CASSPGGAFLRETQYF
cdr3_nt: TGTGCCAGCAGCCCCGGGGGTGCTTTCCTTAGGGAGACCCAGTACTTC

clone_size: .
j_call: TRBJ1-6
v_call: TRBV5-4
d_call: .
cdr3_aa: CASSQWTGEPNSPLHF
cdr3_nt: TGTGCCAGCAGCCAATGGACGGGGGAGCCAAATTCACCCCTCCACTTT

clone_size: .
j_call: TRBJ1-4
v_call: TRBV6-5
d_call: TRBD1
cdr3_aa: CASSYARTGEKLFF
cdr3_nt: TGTGCCAGCAGTTACGCCCGGACAGGTGAAAAACTGTTTTTT

clone_size: .
j_call: TRBJ1-6
v_call: TRBV7-2
d_call: TRBD1
cdr3_aa: CASSSNNRGQRESPLHF
cdr3_nt: TGTGCCAGCAGCTCAAATAACAGGGGGCAAAGGGAATCACCCCTCCACTTT

clone_size: once
j_call: TRBJ1-2
v_call: TRBV6-2/TRBV6-3
d_call: .
cdr3_aa: CASSFGGRNYGYTF
cdr3_nt: TGTGCCAGCAGTTTCGGGGGAAGGAACTATGGCTACACCTTC

clone_size: .
j_call: TRBJ1-6
v_call: TRBV9
d_call: .
cdr3_aa: CASSVRAVNSPLHF
cdr3_nt: TGTGCCAGCAGCGTCAGGGCGGTGAATTCACCCCTCCACTTT

clone_size: .
j_call: TRBJ2-7
v_call: TRBV29-1
d_call: .
cdr3_aa: CSVGETYEQYF
cdr3_nt: TGCAGCGTTGGGGAGACCTACGAGCAGTACTTC

clone_size: .
j_call: TRBJ2-3
v_call: TRBV5-8
d_call: TRBD2
cdr3_aa: CASSLERGGVTDTQYF
cdr3_nt: TGTGCCAGCAGCCTAGAGCGGGGGGGCGTAACAGATACGCAGTATTTT

clone_size: once
j_call: TRBJ1-1
v_call: TRBV30
d_call: TRBD1
cdr3_aa: CAWSFPDRVFGTEAFF
cdr3_nt: TGTGCCTGGAGTTTTCCTGACAGGGTTTTTGGCACTGAAGCTTTCTTT

clone_size: .
j_call: TRBJ2-1
v_call: TRBV9
d_call: .
cdr3_aa: CASSPQRGTYNEQFF
cdr3_nt: TGTGCCAGCAGCCCACAACGGGGGACCTACAATGAGCAGTTCTTC

clone_size: .
j_call: TRBJ2-1
v_call: TRBV7-2
d_call: .
cdr3_aa: CASSLASDTEQFF
cdr3_nt: TGTGCCAGCAGCTTAGCCTCGGACACCGAGCAGTTCTTC

clone_size: .
j_call: TRBJ2-7
v_call: TRBV29-1
d_call: .
cdr3_aa: CSVEGSGPEQYF
cdr3_nt: TGCAGCGTTGAAGGCTCAGGTCCCGAGCAGTACTTC

clone_size: .
j_call: TRBJ1-1
v_call: TRBV7-9
d_call: .
cdr3_aa: CASSLVTGGTEAFF
cdr3_nt: TGTGCCAGCAGCTTAGTAACGGGGGGCACTGAAGCTTTCTTT

clone_size: .
j_call: TRBJ2-7
v_call: TRBV19
d_call: TRBD1
cdr3_aa: CASSPGTGSYEQYF
cdr3_nt: TGTGCCAGTAGCCCCGGGACAGGGTCCTACGAGCAGTACTTC